This T cell receptor beta chain was found in a study of T cell responses to AZD1222 COVID-19 vaccine. On this clone: Its antigen is not known.

Timing groups of about 4 and about 12 weeks for second doses were pooled. Study-level points and caveats: The peak T cell response came first, and repertoires were sampled only after it. Vaccine-associated CD4 TCRs spanned spike, dominant at 160-218 and 743-854. Spike-specific TCR repertoires showed rising breadth and depth after two AZD1222 doses.

Clones were read by immunoSEQ multiplex PCR, and TCRdb kept only the in-frame ones, dropping some. The data hold about 110,000 clones, with 92% observed a single time. V was pared by 4 bases and J by 8 bases, with 15 bases between. The CDR3 has 13 residues. The V gene's germline CDR1 is SGHRS and CDR2 YFSETQ. The TCR sequence derives from an adult who received the AZD1222 COVID-19 vaccine. Specimen: peripheral blood, collected 28 days after the second AZD1222 dose. This chain uses TRBV5-1 with TRBJ1-1; perhaps TRBD1 as D (5 bases). CDR3 nucleotide sequence: TGCGCCAGCAGCGTAGAGGGGCGGGTAGAAGCTTTCTTT. This sequence encodes CASSVEGRVEAFF. The whole variable domain, filled in from reference TRBV5-1 and TRBJ1-1, reads KAGVTQTPRYLIKTRGQQVTLSCSPISGHRSVSWYQQTPGQGLQFLFEYFSETQRNKGNFPGRFSGRQFSNSRSEMNVSTLELGDSALYLCASSVEGRVEAFFGQGTRLTVV.